Here is one T cell receptor (beta chain) with its context. The data are from a study of T cell changes during pregnancy in multiple sclerosis. Repertoires were generated with immunoSEQ multiplex PCR, while TCRdb's copy carries only in-frame clones and drops some. This sample carries under 95,000 clones, roughly nine tenths of them seen once, and the ten largest clones take more than 1.5%. This CDR3 has 12 amino acids. V shed 5 bases and J shed 7 bases, with 14 bases lying between them. In germline, CDR1 is SQVTM, CDR2 ANQGSEA. The chain joins TRBV29-1 to TRBJ1-1; a possible D gene is TRBD1 (5 bases). The source is a female donor in good health, enrolled as a control in a pregnancy study. Here the sequenced sample was peripheral blood, taken after pregnancy. The CDR3 bases are TGCAGCGTTTACACAGGAAGCGTTGAAGCTTTCTTT. Translating it yields CSVYTGSVEAFF.